The clone carrying this T cell receptor (beta chain) turned up a few times. Germline V gene sequence: CDR1 LNHNV, CDR2 YYDKDF (reference sequence). The CDR3 covers 16 residues. V shed 5 bases and J 2 bases; nucleotides not matched to a gene: 10. These data are taken from a study of early T cells in non-severe SARS-CoV-2 infection. Unique molecular identifiers were added to individual cDNA molecules. MiXCR, applied by TCRdb to the 5' RACE reads, yields one record per CDR3 protein. The table includes approximately 42,000 distinct CDR3 sequences, roughly 6.2% detected once. The receptor comes from an adult who was a healthcare worker with PCR-confirmed SARS-CoV-2 infection or an uninfected control (not recorded which). The chain joins TRBV15 to TRBJ2-3; 7 positions match TRBD2. Sequences were obtained from whole blood. In DNA form, the CDR3 reads TGTGCCACCAGCTACCGGACTAGTGGGTACACAGATACGCAGTATTTT. It yields the protein CATSYRTSGYTDTQYF.